What follows are 9 T cell receptor beta chains derived from one specimen sequenced in a study of Tregs in tolerant kidney transplant recipients. Mixed chimerism was transient after nonmyeloablative marrow transplants from related graft donors. Using immunoSEQ multiplex PCR, the repertoire was profiled, and TCRdb retains in-frame clones only, with some absent. This sample has 54,000 or so clones, with 91% found just once. Here the sequenced sample was CD8+ T cells from blood (PBMCs), taken 24 months after the transplant. The receptors stem from a human patient who received a combined kidney and bone marrow transplant. Certain T cells may be donor cells from the graft.

V usage is TRBV30 and J usage is TRBJ2-3; D gene unclear. V lost 0 bases to trimming and J lost 6 bases, with 13 bases between them. CDR3 length equals 14 residues. Looked up from germline, CDR1 is GTSNPN and CDR2 is SVGIG (reference sequence). The CDR3 here is CAWSVSGEWDTQYF. In DNA, the CDR3 is TGTGCCTGGAGTGTAAGTGGAGAGTGGGATACGCAGTATTTT.

This chain uses TRBV9 with TRBJ2-7; no definite D call. With 4 bases removed from V and 6 bases from J, the gap between germline ends came to 11 bases. The germline CDR1 and CDR2 sequences are SGDLS and YYNGEE. The length of the CDR3 is 12 residues. The CDR3 sequence: CASSSGAAEQYF. The CDR3 bases are TGTGCCAGCAGCTCGGGTGCGGCCGAGCAGTACTTC.

The CDR3 DNA is TGTGCCAGCAGCTCCCTCTCCGTGACAGCCGGGGAGCAGTACTTC. Translation: CASSSLSVTAGEQYF. V gene TRBV11-2 combines with J gene TRBJ2-7; a weak D match, TRBD1 (5 bases). V lost 4 bases and J 7 bases, leaving 20 bases between the germline ends. The CDR3 is 15 amino acids. The germline V gene has CDR1 SGHAT and CDR2 FQNNGV.

The chain employs TRBV7-3 and TRBJ2-2; TRBD2 agrees at 8 bases. With V trimmed by 2 bases and J by 1 base, 3 bases remained unmatched. Germline V gene sequence: CDR1 SGHTA, CDR2 FQGTGA. The CDR3 extends over 16 amino acids. The CDR3 loop reads CASSLPGGKNTGELFF. The CDR3, as DNA: TGTGCCAGCAGCTTACCGGGGGGGAAGAACACCGGGGAGCTGTTTTTT.

The rearrangement uses TRBV14 and TRBJ2-5, with 7 bases matching TRBD1. The V segment lost 3 bases and the J segment 2 bases; nucleotides outside the gene matches: 3. Germline V gene lookup returns CDR1 SGHDN and CDR2 FVKESK. The CDR3 has 14 amino acids. CDR3 region: CASSQRQGQETQYF. The CDR3 nucleotides read TGTGCCAGCAGCCAGAGACAGGGACAAGAGACCCAGTACTTC.

In this sample, this clone turned up a few times. Other DNA sequences from this sample encode an identical CDR3 as well. This chain links TRBV28 with TRBJ1-6; TRBD1 aligns across 9 bases. The V and J ends lost 2 bases and 9 bases, in that order; junction bases with no gene match: 2. This CDR3 comprises 14 residues. In germline, CDR1 is MDHEN, CDR2 SYDVKM. The CDR3 protein is CASSLGQGSSPLHF. The CDR3 region has the DNA TGTGCCAGCAGTTTAGGACAGGGGAGTTCACCCCTCCACTTT.

The chain uses TRBV9 and TRBJ1-1; D remains unclear. Trimming left V 4 bases short and J 1 base short, with 14 bases between. CDR1 is SGDLS, CDR2 YYNGEE, per germline. The CDR3 consists of 15 residues. The CDR3 spells CASSLGPRGNTEAFF. In DNA, the CDR3 is TGTGCCAGCAGCCTCGGACCCCGGGGGAACACTGAAGCTTTCTTT.

In DNA form, the CDR3 reads TGTGCCAGCAGCGCTGGACAGGGAGCTAATGAAAAACTGTTTTTT. It codes for CASSAGQGANEKLFF. The J gene is TRBJ1-4, the V gene TRBV9; 8 bases map to TRBD1. Trimming took 3 bases from V and 3 from J; bases not matched to a gene: 4. This CDR3 is built from 15 residues. From germline, CDR1 is SGDLS and CDR2 YYNGEE.

The J gene is TRBJ1-2, the V gene TRBV11-2, with D uncertain. Germline loops: CDR1 SGHAT, CDR2 FQNNGV. This CDR3 contains 16 residues. Trimming pared 0 bases from V and 1 base from J, leaving 12 bases between. For the CDR3, the DNA is TGTGCCAGCAGCTTAGATTCCTTTAGTCTTAACTATGGCTACACCTTC. It translates to CASSLDSFSLNYGYTF.